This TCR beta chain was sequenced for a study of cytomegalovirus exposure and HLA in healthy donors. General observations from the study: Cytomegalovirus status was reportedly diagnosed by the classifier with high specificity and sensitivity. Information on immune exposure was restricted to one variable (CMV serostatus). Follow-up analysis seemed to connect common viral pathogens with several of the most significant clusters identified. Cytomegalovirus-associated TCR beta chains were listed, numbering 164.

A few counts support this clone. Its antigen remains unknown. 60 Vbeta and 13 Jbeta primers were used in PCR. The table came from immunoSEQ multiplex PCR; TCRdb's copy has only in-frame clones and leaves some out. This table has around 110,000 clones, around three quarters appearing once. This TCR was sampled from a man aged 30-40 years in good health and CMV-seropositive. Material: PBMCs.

Here the CDR3 DNA reads TGTGCCAGCGACGGGGGGGGTCCCTATGGCTACACCTTC. Protein product: CASDGGGPYGYTF. V is TRBV19 and J is TRBJ1-2; possible D gene TRBD1, 5 bases. This CDR3 is built from 13 residues. The germline gives CDR1 LNHDA, CDR2 SQIVND (reference sequence). V was cut by 9 bases and J by 4 bases, with 15 bases left in between.